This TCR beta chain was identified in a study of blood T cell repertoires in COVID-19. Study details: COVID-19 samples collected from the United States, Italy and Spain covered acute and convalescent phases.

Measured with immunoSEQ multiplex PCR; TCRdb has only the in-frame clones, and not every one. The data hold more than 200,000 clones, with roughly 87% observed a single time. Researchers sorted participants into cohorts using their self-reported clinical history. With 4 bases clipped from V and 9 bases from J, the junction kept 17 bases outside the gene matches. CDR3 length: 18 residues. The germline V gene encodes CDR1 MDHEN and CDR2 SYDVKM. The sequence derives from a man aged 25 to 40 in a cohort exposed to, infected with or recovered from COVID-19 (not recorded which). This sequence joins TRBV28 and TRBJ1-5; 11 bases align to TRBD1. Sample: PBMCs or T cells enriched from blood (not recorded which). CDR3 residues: CASSWGQGEDRRSAPQHF. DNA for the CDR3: TGTGCCAGCAGTTGGGGACAGGGGGAGGACCGAAGGTCGGCGCCCCAGCATTTT.